Following are 14 T cell receptor beta chains from one sample sequenced in a study of neurological immune-mediated disorders. A single record per CDR3 protein comes from TCRdb applying MiXCR to the 5' RACE reads. The table has some 120,000 distinct CDR3 sequences, roughly 3.2% seen once. The sequenced sample was PBMCs. The receptors come from a woman aged 25 to 45 with multiple sclerosis.

At least ten counts were recorded for this clonotype. The V and J genes are TRBV16 and TRBJ2-5, with D maybe TRBD1 (5 bases). This CDR3 has 14 amino acids. Trimming removed 3 bases at V and 2 bases at J, with 10 bases between. Germline V gives CDR1 KGHSY, CDR2 FQNENV. CDR3 region: CASSQHRPQETQYF. The DNA for the CDR3 is TGTGCCAGCAGCCAGCACAGGCCTCAAGAGACCCAGTACTTC.

At least ten counts were recorded for this clonotype. V usage is TRBV29-1 and J usage is TRBJ1-1; 12 bases map to TRBD1. The germline CDR1 and CDR2 sequences are SQVTM and ANQGSEA. J lost 0 bases, V lost 4 bases, and 6 bases had no gene match. The CDR3 has 16 residues. This chain's CDR3 is CSVGGQGAEVNTEAFF. In nucleotides, the CDR3 is TGCAGCGTTGGGGGACAGGGGGCCGAAGTGAACACTGAAGCTTTCTTT.

This clonotype has ten or more counts. The chain uses TRBV6-2 or TRBV6-3 and TRBJ2-1; D is undetermined. This CDR3 has 16 amino acids. The germline CDR1 and CDR2 sequences are MNHEY and SVGEGT. V dropped 4 bases and J dropped 4 bases, with 17 bases sitting between them. The CDR3 is CASSSITLMGYNEQFF. For the CDR3, the DNA is TGTGCCAGCAGTTCCATAACCCTTATGGGATACAATGAGCAGTTCTTC.

At least ten counts were recorded for this clonotype. This rearrangement joins TRBV7-2 to TRBJ2-3; D is undetermined. From germline, CDR1 is SGHTA and CDR2 FQGNSA. The CDR3 is 17 amino acids. V was shortened by 1 base and J by 1 base, with 15 bases between the two germline ends. CDR3 DNA: TGTGCCAGCAGCTTAGGTCTTGGCATTAGTCGCACAGATACGCAGTATTTT. Its protein product is CASSLGLGISRTDTQYF.

At least ten counts were recorded for this clonotype. The gene calls are TRBV6-5 and TRBJ1-1; TRBD1 agrees at 10 bases. Per germline, CDR1 MNHEY and CDR2 SVGAGI. The CDR3 has 15 residues. V dropped 5 bases and J dropped 4; count of bases not matched to a gene: 7. DNA of the CDR3: TGTGCCAGCAGTCCACGACAGGGGGCTGGCACTGAAGCTTTCTTT. It encodes CASSPRQGAGTEAFF.

This clonotype was seen repeatedly, ten times or more. The V and J genes are TRBV5-1 and TRBJ2-5, with D perhaps given as TRBD1 or TRBD2 (5 bases each). The germline CDR1 and CDR2 sequences are SGHRS and YFSETQ. CDR3 length: 15 residues. V shed 4 bases and J shed 4 bases, with 17 bases lying between them. CDR3 protein: CASSLFSEGRETQYF. In DNA form, the CDR3 reads TGCGCCAGCAGCCTCTTTAGCGAGGGGCGAGAGACCCAGTACTTC.

There are many counts of this clonotype. The chain has TRBV20-1 and TRBJ2-1; D may match TRBD1 or TRBD2 (5 bases each). The germline gives CDR1 DFQATT, CDR2 SNEGSKA (reference sequence). This CDR3 has 12 amino acids. Between the trimmed V and J ends, which lost 2 bases and 7 bases, there was a span of 9 bases. CDR3 sequence: CSARRGGNEQFF. As DNA, the CDR3 is TGCAGTGCTAGACGTGGGGGAAATGAGCAGTTCTTC.

This clonotype occurred a few times. The J gene is TRBJ1-1, the V gene TRBV5-1; 9 bases are a match to TRBD1. Germline CDR1 is SGHRS and CDR2 is YFSETQ. The CDR3 covers 14 residues. J was trimmed by 1 base and V by 4 bases; bases with no gene match: 2. This CDR3 is CASSEGQGNTEAFF. The CDR3 coding sequence is TGCGCCAGCAGCGAGGGACAGGGGAACACTGAAGCTTTCTTT.

This clonotype occurred many times. The J gene is TRBJ2-7, the V gene TRBV6-2 or TRBV6-3, with no clear D. The CDR3 loop spans 13 amino acids. The germline gives CDR1 MNHEY, CDR2 SVGEGT. V was pared by 4 bases and J by 4 bases, with 11 bases between. The CDR3 spells CASSSPLVYEQYF. CDR3 in DNA: TGTGCCAGCAGTTCCCCCCTTGTGTACGAGCAGTACTTC.

This clonotype was detected many times. V usage is TRBV12-3 or TRBV12-4 and J usage is TRBJ2-7; TRBD1 is a possible D gene (6 bases). CDR3 length: 14 residues. V was cut by 9 bases and J by 0 bases, with 15 bases left in between. In nucleotides, the CDR3 is TGTGCCAGTAGCAAGGGGGACGCCTCCTACGAGCAGTACTTC. Encoded protein: CASSKGDASYEQYF.

This clonotype was found many times. The genes are TRBV7-9 and TRBJ2-6; D call uncertain. Germline CDR1 reads SEHNR; CDR2 reads FQNEAQ (reference sequence). V was cut by 5 bases and J by 1 base, with 9 bases left in between. This CDR3 has 15 amino acids. CDR3: CASSPDGSGANVLTF. CDR3 sequence (DNA): TGTGCCAGCAGCCCAGACGGGTCTGGGGCCAACGTCCTGACTTTC.

The gene calls are TRBV7-6 and TRBJ1-1; D gene ambiguous. This CDR3 has 16 residues. Trimming cost V 1 base and J 4 bases, with 16 bases left between them. The germline CDR1 and CDR2 sequences are SGHVS and FNYEAQ. This CDR3 is CASSLGSGQASTEAFF. The CDR3 DNA is TGTGCCAGCAGCTTAGGGTCAGGTCAAGCTAGCACTGAAGCTTTCTTT. The full variable domain, its missing parts supplied by reference TRBV7-6 and TRBJ1-1, is GAGVSQSPRYKVTKRGQDVALRCDPISGHVSLYWYRQALGQGPEFLTYFNYEAQQDKSGLPNDRFSAERPEGSISTLTIQRTEQRDSAMYRCASSLGSGQASTEAFFGQGTRLTVV.

This clonotype was counted many times. A read error may account for a junction end that differs from germline. The chain combines TRBV20-1 with TRBJ2-7; TRBD1 agrees at 7 bases. Germline CDR1 is DFQATT and CDR2 is SNEGSKA (reference sequence). The CDR3 totals 13 residues. CDR3 sequence (DNA): TGCAGTGCGGATCGGGACAGCTCCAACGAGCAGTACTTC. Translating it yields CSADRDSSNEQYF.

The table lists this clonotype with many counts. The chain combines TRBV6-2 or TRBV6-3 with TRBJ2-2; 7 bases are shared with TRBD1. Trimming at V came to 3 bases and at J to 4 bases, leaving 2 bases not matched to a gene. Germline CDR1 MNHEY, CDR2 SVGEGT. The CDR3 is 14 residues long. CDR3 nucleotides: TGTGCCAGCAGTTATTCAGGGGGCACCGGGGAGCTGTTTTTT. It encodes CASSYSGGTGELFF.